This is a list of T cell receptor beta chains from one sample in a study of T-cell memory formation after mild COVID-19. In TCRdb, the 5' RACE reads were re-called with MiXCR into one record per CDR3 protein. The table records roughly 250,000 distinct CDR3 sequences, less than 20% of them present only once. The sample was PBMCs or a T cell subset sorted from them (not recorded which). These TCRs come from a man between 18 and 35 years old who had mild COVID-19 (a few samples of this study predate the infection). Cell type and time point are not known. Each CDR3 is given with its conserved first and last residue. The order of the fields is D gene, V gene, clone size, J gene, CDR3 DNA, CDR3 protein. A D gene is named only where the DNA matches it firmly. Some rows mark clone size as missing; the rest say once, few, many or name a class of expanded clone.

.	TRBV5-1	few	TRBJ1-1	TGCGCCAGCAGCTTGTCAATGTCACCCCAAGTGGCTTTCTTT	CASSLSMSPQVAFF
.	TRBV7-6	.	TRBJ1-5	TGTGCCAGCAGCCCCCTCCTGGGCTGGGGTCAGCCCCAGCATTTT	CASSPLLGWGQPQHF
.	TRBV5-4	.	TRBJ1-1	TGTGCCAGCAGCTTGGTCGGACAGACTGAAGCTTTCTTT	CASSLVGQTEAFF
.	TRBV7-9	.	TRBJ1-1	TGTGCCAGCACCGTATGGGGGTACGCTGAAGCTTTCTTT	CASTVWGYAEAFF
.	TRBV4-3	few	TRBJ1-2	TGCGCCAGCAGCCAAGAAGAGACCGAAGGGGGGAATGGCTACACCTTC	CASSQEETEGGNGYTF
TRBD2	TRBV6-5	few	TRBJ2-3	TGTGCCAGCAGTAGCGGGGGGTTCAGGGATACGCAGTATTTT	CASSSGGFRDTQYF
TRBD1	TRBV12-3/TRBV12-4	.	TRBJ1-1	TGTGCCACCACGAGGGACAGCATGAACACTGAAGCTTTCTTT	CATTRDSMNTEAFF
.	TRBV27	few	TRBJ1-6	TGTGCCAGCAGTTACCGGGGTGGGGTATCGGCGTGGAATTCACCCCTCCACTTT	CASSYRGGVSAWNSPLHF
.	TRBV7-3	few	TRBJ2-5	TGTGCCAGCAGCTTAGGTACTAACTCACAAGAGACCCAGTACTTC	CASSLGTNSQETQYF
.	TRBV4-1	.	TRBJ1-6	TGCGCCAGCAGCCAAGATCGACGCTCACCCCTCCACTTT	CASSQDRRSPLHF
.	TRBV7-2	few	TRBJ2-1	TGTGCCAGCAGGCCCAGGGCAGGCTACAATGAGCAGTTCTTC	CASRPRAGYNEQFF
.	TRBV20-1	.	TRBJ1-3	TGCAGTGCCCGTCCGGATGGCAGGGGAAACACCATATATTTT	CSARPDGRGNTIYF
.	TRBV20-1	.	TRBJ2-1	TGCAGCGAGACGGGATCCTACAATGAGCAGTTCTTC	CSETGSYNEQFF
TRBD1	TRBV20-1	few	TRBJ1-5	TGCAGTGCTACCGGACAGGAAAGTCAGCCCCAGCATTTT	CSATGQESQPQHF
.	TRBV12-3/TRBV12-4	few	TRBJ1-1	TGTGCCAGCAGTTTTTTAGGGAGGAACACTGAAGCTTTCTTT	CASSFLGRNTEAFF
TRBD2	TRBV4-1	.	TRBJ2-3	TGCGCCAGCAGCCAAGCCCCAGCGGGGCCAGATACGCAGTATTTT	CASSQAPAGPDTQYF
.	TRBV18	.	TRBJ1-5	TGTGCCAGCTCCCCCTCGGGGGGGCGGGATCAGCCCCAGCATTTT	CASSPSGGRDQPQHF
.	TRBV7-6	few	TRBJ2-5	TGTGCCAGCAGCTTAACTAGCCCCCCGGAGACCCAGTACTTC	CASSLTSPPETQYF
.	TRBV6-2/TRBV6-3	many	TRBJ1-2	TGTGCCAGCAGTTACTCGGCGGACCCCTATGGCTACACCTTC	CASSYSADPYGYTF
.	TRBV5-1	.	TRBJ2-3	TGCGCCAGCAGCTTGGTGGCAGGACTCACAGATACGCAGTATTTT	CASSLVAGLTDTQYF
TRBD1	TRBV4-3	.	TRBJ2-3	TGCGCCAGCAGCCAGGAACCAGGGGGAAATACGCAGTATTTT	CASSQEPGGNTQYF
.	TRBV5-1	few	TRBJ2-3	TGCGCCAGCAGCTTGGTGGTCTCAGCGGACACAGATACGCAGTATTTT	CASSLVVSADTDTQYF
.	TRBV20-1	.	TRBJ1-2	TGCAGTGCTAGAGATCAGCAGGGTGGCTACACCTTC	CSARDQQGGYTF
TRBD1	TRBV28	.	TRBJ1-2	TGTGCCAGCAGCTCGGGACAGGGAGCAAGAGGCTACACCTTC	CASSSGQGARGYTF
.	TRBV7-8	.	TRBJ2-2	TGTGCCAGCAGCTTAGGGGGGGACAACACCGGGGAGCTGTTTTTT	CASSLGGDNTGELFF
TRBD1	TRBV24-1	.	TRBJ2-1	TGTGCCACCAGTGGTGGGACAGGGGCTAACAATGAGCAGTTCTTC	CATSGGTGANNEQFF
TRBD2	TRBV20-1	.	TRBJ2-1	TGCAGTGCTCCATACTTCCTAGCGGGGGCAAACAATGAGCAGTTCTTC	CSAPYFLAGANNEQFF
.	TRBV7-9	.	TRBJ2-2	TGTGCCAGCAGCTTATCGGCGGCCGGGGAGCTGTTTTTT	CASSLSAAGELFF
TRBD1	TRBV7-6	.	TRBJ2-3	TGTGCCAGCAGCGTTCCTGGAGGGACAGGGAGTACAGATACGCAGTATTTT	CASSVPGGTGSTDTQYF
.	TRBV7-9	.	TRBJ1-1	TGTGCCAGCAGCTCCGGCGGTTCGCAGGGGAACACTGAAGCTTTCTTT	CASSSGGSQGNTEAFF
.	TRBV21-1	.	TRBJ1-2	TGTGCCAGCAGCAACGCAACGGGACAGGGGGCTTACTATGGCTACACCTTC	CASSNATGQGAYYGYTF
TRBD2	TRBV12-3/TRBV12-4	few	TRBJ2-1	TGTGCCAGCAGTTTAGGTCCAGGCGGGGGCTACAATGAGCAGTTCTTC	CASSLGPGGGYNEQFF
TRBD2	TRBV5-1	.	TRBJ2-7	TGCGCCAGCAGCCCGACTAGCGGGGGCTACGAGCAGTACTTC	CASSPTSGGYEQYF
.	TRBV6-5	few	TRBJ1-2	TGTGCCAGCAGTAACGGGGGGACCTATGGCTACACCTTC	CASSNGGTYGYTF
TRBD1	TRBV10-3	few	TRBJ2-5	TGTGCCATCACTAGGGACAGGGAGGCTCGAGAGACCCAGTACTTC	CAITRDREARETQYF
TRBD2	TRBV4-1	many	TRBJ2-3	TGCGCCAGCAGCCAAGATTTTACTAGCGGGGGCACAGATACGCAGTATTTT	CASSQDFTSGGTDTQYF
.	TRBV12-5	few	TRBJ2-7	TGTGCTAGTGGTTTGGGGGGCGTCGACGAGCAGTACTTC	CASGLGGVDEQYF
.	TRBV6-2/TRBV6-3	.	TRBJ2-1	TGTGCCAGCAGTATGGACCGAACCTACAATGAGCAGTTCTTC	CASSMDRTYNEQFF
.	TRBV20-1	.	TRBJ2-7	TGCAGTGCGACGCAGGTCTCCTACGAGCAGTACTTC	CSATQVSYEQYF
.	TRBV6-6	.	TRBJ1-1	TGTGCCAGCAGTTACTCAGACACCACCGGGACTGAAGCTTTCTTT	CASSYSDTTGTEAFF
TRBD1	TRBV7-9	few	TRBJ2-7	TGTGCCAGCAGACGCGGGACAGGGGCGGGCGAGCAGTACTTC	CASRRGTGAGEQYF